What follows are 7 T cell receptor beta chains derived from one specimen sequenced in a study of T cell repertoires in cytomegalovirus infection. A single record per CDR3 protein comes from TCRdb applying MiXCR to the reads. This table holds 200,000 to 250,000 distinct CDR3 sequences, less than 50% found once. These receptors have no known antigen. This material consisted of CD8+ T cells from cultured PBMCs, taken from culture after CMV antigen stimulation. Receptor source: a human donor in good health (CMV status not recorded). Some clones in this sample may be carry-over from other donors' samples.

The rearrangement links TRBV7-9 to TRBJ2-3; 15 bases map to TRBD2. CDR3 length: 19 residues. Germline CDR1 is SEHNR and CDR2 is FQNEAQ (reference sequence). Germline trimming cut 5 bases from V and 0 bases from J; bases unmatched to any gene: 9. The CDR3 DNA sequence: TGTGCCAGCAGCAAGGGACTAGCGGGAGGTCCTTCTAGCACAGATACGCAGTATTTT. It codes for CASSKGLAGGPSSTDTQYF.

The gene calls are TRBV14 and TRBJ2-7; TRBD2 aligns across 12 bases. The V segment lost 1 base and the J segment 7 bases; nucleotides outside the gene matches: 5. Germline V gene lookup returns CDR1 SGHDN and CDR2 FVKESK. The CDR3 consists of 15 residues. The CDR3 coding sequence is TGTGCCAGCAGCCAAGTACTAGCGGGAGGTATGGAGCAGTACTTC. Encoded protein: CASSQVLAGGMEQYF.

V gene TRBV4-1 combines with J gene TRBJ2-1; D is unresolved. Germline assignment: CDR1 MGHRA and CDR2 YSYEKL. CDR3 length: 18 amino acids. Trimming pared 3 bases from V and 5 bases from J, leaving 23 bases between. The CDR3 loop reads CASSHPPPLPRANNEQFF. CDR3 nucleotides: TGCGCCAGCAGCCATCCTCCTCCACTCCCACGCGCCAACAATGAGCAGTTCTTC.

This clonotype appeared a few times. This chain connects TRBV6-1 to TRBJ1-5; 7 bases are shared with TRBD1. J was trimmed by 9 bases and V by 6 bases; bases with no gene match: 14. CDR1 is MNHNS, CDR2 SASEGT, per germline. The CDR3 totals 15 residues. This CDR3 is CASSPPDRPKGPQHF. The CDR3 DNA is TGTGCCAGCAGCCCTCCGGACAGGCCCAAAGGGCCCCAGCATTTT.

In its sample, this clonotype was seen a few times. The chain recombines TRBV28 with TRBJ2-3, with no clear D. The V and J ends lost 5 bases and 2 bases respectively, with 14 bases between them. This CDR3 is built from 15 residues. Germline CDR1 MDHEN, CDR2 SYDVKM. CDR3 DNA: TGTGCCAGCAGTCCGCTGACGGAAGCCACAGATACGCAGTATTTT. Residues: CASSPLTEATDTQYF.

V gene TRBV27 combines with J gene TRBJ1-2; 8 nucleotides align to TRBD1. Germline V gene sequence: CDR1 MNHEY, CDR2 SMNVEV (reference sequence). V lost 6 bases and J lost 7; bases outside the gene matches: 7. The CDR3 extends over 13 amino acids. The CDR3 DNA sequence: TGTGCCAGCAGCGCAGGGGGCGCAGGTGGCTACACCTTC. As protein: CASSAGGAGGYTF.

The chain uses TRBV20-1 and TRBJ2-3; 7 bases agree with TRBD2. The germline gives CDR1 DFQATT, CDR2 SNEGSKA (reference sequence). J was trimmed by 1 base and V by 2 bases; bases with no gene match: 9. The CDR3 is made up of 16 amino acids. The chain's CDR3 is CSARSRLAVGTDTQYF. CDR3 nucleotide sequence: TGCAGTGCTAGATCTCGACTAGCTGTCGGCACAGATACGCAGTATTTT.